This T cell receptor beta chain was recorded in a study of blood T cell repertoires in COVID-19. About the study: Both acute and convalescent COVID-19 samples were obtained from the United States, Italy and Spain. Sources were T cells, B-cell-depleted T cells, or PBMCs; the material itself was cDNA or gDNA.

This table comes from immunoSEQ multiplex PCR, and its TCRdb copy is limited to in-frame clones, with some not included. The data show approximately 190,000 clones, with about 86% seen just once and 14% held by the top ten. The CDR3 sequence is 14 residues long. The germline CDR1 and CDR2 sequences are SGHTA and FQGNSA. V lost 5 bases and J lost 5, with 16 bases in between. This chain joins TRBV7-2 and TRBJ2-7, with a weak D call TRBD1 (6 bases). Sequenced: peripheral blood. This sequence was found in a man aged 25 to 45 with active or convalescent COVID-19. CDR3 sequence (DNA): TGTGCCAGCAGCGTTACAGGGTCTGGACACGAGCAGTACTTC. This gives the protein CASSVTGSGHEQYF.